This entry lists 3 T cell receptor beta chains sequenced from one sample in a study of glioma-infiltrating T cells. The iRepertoire nested amplicon-rescue multiplex PCR amplified TCR alpha and beta CDR3s from RNA. TCRdb recomputed calls from the multiplex PCR reads with MiXCR, one row per CDR3 protein. The sample records about 130,000 distinct CDR3 sequences, more than 20% being singletons. Material: glioma tissue, nonneoplastic brain tissue, or PBMCs (not recorded which). The receptor source for this set is a human donor with low-grade glioma or glioblastoma, undergoing nonglioma brain surgery, or in good health (not recorded which).

This clonotype appeared many times. The V call is TRBV20-1, the J call TRBJ1-5; D is unclear. V lost 0 bases to trimming and J lost 0 bases, with 9 bases between them. This CDR3 contains 15 residues. Germline V gene sequence: CDR1 DFQATT, CDR2 SNEGSKA (reference sequence). The CDR3 loop reads CSARDRLNSNQPQHF. CDR3 nucleotides: TGCAGTGCTAGAGATCGACTTAATAGCAATCAGCCCCAGCATTTT.

The table lists this clonotype with a few counts. The rearrangement joins TRBV3-1 to TRBJ1-1; the match to TRBD1 covers 7 bases. This CDR3 has 15 amino acids. Per the germline V gene, CDR1 is LGHDT and CDR2 is YNNKEL (reference sequence). The ends lost 2 bases at V and 0 bases at J; junction bases unmatched: 3. CDR3 nucleotide sequence: TGTGCCAGCAGCCAATGGGACAGCTTGAACACTGAAGCTTTCTTT. Residues: CASSQWDSLNTEAFF.

This clonotype was recorded many times. The chain carries TRBV28 and TRBJ2-3; no clear D gene. Looked up from germline, CDR1 is MDHEN and CDR2 is SYDVKM. The V end was cut by 6 bases, the J end by 5 bases, with 6 bases between. The CDR3 consists of 11 residues. The CDR3 protein is CASSVEDTQYF. As DNA, the CDR3 is TGTGCCAGCAGCGTTGAAGATACGCAGTATTTT.